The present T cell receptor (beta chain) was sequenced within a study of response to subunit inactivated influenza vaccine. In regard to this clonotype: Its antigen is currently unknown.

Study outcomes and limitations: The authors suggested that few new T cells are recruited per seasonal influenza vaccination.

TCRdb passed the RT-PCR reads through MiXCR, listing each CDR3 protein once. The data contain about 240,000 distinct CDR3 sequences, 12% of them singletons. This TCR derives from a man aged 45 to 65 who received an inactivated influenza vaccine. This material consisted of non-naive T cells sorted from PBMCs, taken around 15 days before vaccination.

The CDR3 protein is CASSPKFLAETSSTDTQYF. The CDR3 DNA reads as TGTGCCAGCAGCCCAAAATTCTTAGCGGAAACCTCTAGCACAGATACGCAGTATTTT. The rearrangement links TRBV13 to TRBJ2-3, with D possibly being TRBD2 (6 bases). This CDR3 comprises 19 residues. Germline lookup yields CDR1 PRHDT and CDR2 FYEKMQ (reference sequence). V was shortened by 5 bases and J by 0 bases, with 24 bases between the two germline ends.